The T cell receptor beta chain described here comes from a study of blood T cell repertoires in COVID-19. Looking at the study overall: Acute and convalescent COVID-19 samples came from the United States, Italy and Spain. PBMCs, B-cell-depleted T cells, or T cells provided the cDNA or gDNA that made up the material.

Under the authors' procedure: Reference gene primers were amplified, and this amplification served to estimate nucleated cell counts. Profiled with immunoSEQ multiplex PCR; TCRdb holds only in-frame clones, not every one. Clone size and V and J calls were adopted from that table, with D and trimming inferred from the DNA. Of under 40,000 clones in the sample, about 89% were seen once. The CDR3 extends over 15 amino acids. Germline CDR1 and CDR2: SGHRS and YFSETQ. The V and J ends lost 3 bases and 5 bases, in that order; junction bases with no gene match: 7. Sequenced: peripheral blood. This receptor was taken from a man in his forties or fifties with active or convalescent COVID-19. The rearrangement uses TRBV5-1 and TRBJ1-1; the match to TRBD1 covers 10 bases. Written as DNA, the CDR3 is TGCGCCAGCAGCTCCTTGACAGGGGGCAATACTGAAGCTTTCTTT. Residues: CASSSLTGGNTEAFF. The full variable domain, rest sourced from reference TRBV5-1 and TRBJ1-1, is KAGVTQTPRYLIKTRGQQVTLSCSPISGHRSVSWYQQTPGQGLQFLFEYFSETQRNKGNFPGRFSGRQFSNSRSEMNVSTLELGDSALYLCASSSLTGGNTEAFFGQGTRLTVV.